What follows describes a single T cell receptor beta chain. Its antigen is as yet unknown. The study pooled second doses at about 4 or about 12 weeks. This sample is drawn from a study of T cell responses to AZD1222 COVID-19 vaccine. Study conclusions and caveats: Just 5 to 7 AZD1222 recipients were seropositive at baseline. Compared with day 0, the breadth and depth of the Spike-specific TCR repertoire rose significantly after two doses of AZD1222. The sample set comprised mostly white British donors with more females, and clonal diversity was possibly underestimated.

Some clones are missing from TCRdb's copy, which holds only in-frame ones; the method was immunoSEQ multiplex PCR. The sample includes around 160,000 clones, about 91% of them seen just once. V lost 3 bases and J 5 bases, leaving 10 bases between the germline ends. Germline V gives CDR1 SQVTM, CDR2 ANQGSEA. This CDR3 spans 13 amino acids. The origin of this receptor is an adult who received the AZD1222 COVID-19 vaccine. The V call is TRBV29-1, the J call TRBJ1-4; D might be TRBD1 (6 bases). The sequencing here drew on peripheral blood, taken 28 days after the second AZD1222 dose. The CDR3 nucleotides are TGCAGCGTTGATTCCGGACAGAATGAAAAACTGTTTTTT. Its translation is CSVDSGQNEKLFF.